The next 21 T cell receptor beta chains were all read from a single sample in a study of cytomegalovirus exposure and HLA in healthy donors. With 60 Vbeta and 13 Jbeta primers, the PCR was carried out. Using immunoSEQ multiplex PCR, the repertoire was profiled, and TCRdb retains in-frame clones only, with some absent. Of roughly 150,000 clones detected, 60% to 80% appear once; the ten largest clones hold about 1.7%. Sequencing was done on a sample of PBMCs. All receptors derive from a woman aged 25 to 39 in good health and CMV-seronegative.

The V and J genes are TRBV6-5 and TRBJ2-7, with 7 bases matching TRBD1. The germline V gene encodes CDR1 MNHEY and CDR2 SVGAGI. Unmatched junction bases numbered 5, after V lost 2 bases and J lost 1 base. The CDR3 loop spans 15 amino acids. Here the CDR3 reads CASSYVAGGSYEQYF. In DNA form, the CDR3 reads TGTGCCAGCAGTTACGTGGCAGGGGGTTCCTACGAGCAGTACTTC.

The chain recombines TRBV30 with TRBJ1-3; no firm D call. This CDR3 spans 15 amino acids. Germline values: CDR1 GTSNPN, CDR2 SVGIG (reference sequence). V lost 1 base and J lost 0, with 10 bases in between. The CDR3 region is CAWSGSFGSGNTIYF. The CDR3 region has the DNA TGTGCCTGGAGTGGGAGCTTTGGCTCTGGAAACACCATATATTTT.

The gene calls are TRBV7-3 and TRBJ2-3, with 7 bases matching TRBD2. The V gene end was trimmed by 1 base and the J gene end by 4 bases; junction bases not matched to a gene: 5. Germline assignment: CDR1 SGHTA and CDR2 FQGTGA. The CDR3 sequence is 15 residues long. The DNA for the CDR3 is TGTGCCAGCAGCTTAAGGGGGGGGACTCCAGATACGCAGTATTTT. The encoded protein is CASSLRGGTPDTQYF.

The chain is built from TRBV15 and TRBJ1-5; D is uncertain. Germline CDR1 and CDR2: LNHNV and YYDKDF (reference sequence). Trimming stripped 0 bases from V and 4 bases from J, with 7 bases between. The CDR3 contains 14 residues. This CDR3 reads CATSREAGNQPQHF. The CDR3, as DNA: TGTGCCACCAGCAGAGAAGCGGGGAATCAGCCCCAGCATTTT.

The genes are TRBV6-1 and TRBJ1-1, with TRBD1 as a possible D gene (5 bases). Germline V lookup: CDR1 MNHNS, CDR2 SASEGT. The CDR3 contains 13 residues. Trimming stripped 8 bases from V and 1 base from J, with 11 bases between. The CDR3, as DNA: TGTGCCAGCGTCCAGGGTCCGAACACTGAAGCTTTCTTT. This gives the protein CASVQGPNTEAFF.

This clone was observed once. The genes are TRBV15 and TRBJ2-7; D is perhaps TRBD1 (6 bases). The CDR3 has 14 amino acids. Germline lookup yields CDR1 LNHNV and CDR2 YYDKDF (reference sequence). Trimming left V 4 bases short and J 4 bases short, with 14 bases between. CDR3 nucleotides: TGTGCCACCAGCAACCTACAGGGAAGGTACGAGCAGTACTTC. Translating gives CATSNLQGRYEQYF.

The rearrangement joins TRBV14 to TRBJ1-1; D is perhaps TRBD1 (6 bases). Germline assignment: CDR1 SGHDN and CDR2 FVKESK. The V end was cut by 0 bases, the J end by 3 bases, with 14 bases between. This CDR3 has 16 residues. CDR3 in DNA: TGTGCCAGCAGCCAAGATCCTGGGGGGGGGCACACTGAAGCTTTCTTT. Residues: CASSQDPGGGHTEAFF.

This rearrangement joins TRBV29-1 to TRBJ1-2, with D unclear. CDR3 length: 17 residues. In germline, CDR1 is SQVTM, CDR2 ANQGSEA. The V gene lost 5 bases and the J gene lost 1 base, with 23 bases spanning the gap. For the CDR3, the DNA is TGCAGCGTTTATGGTAATCAGGATCCCTCAATTAACTATGGCTACACCTTC. Protein: CSVYGNQDPSINYGYTF.

The V and J genes are TRBV6-1 and TRBJ1-4; D may be TRBD1 (5 bases). Germline values: CDR1 MNHNS, CDR2 SASEGT. The CDR3 covers 13 residues. V lost 8 bases to trimming and J lost 2 bases, with 9 bases between them. The chain's CDR3 is CASPGDTNEKLFF. CDR3 sequence (DNA): TGTGCCAGCCCGGGGGACACTAATGAAAAACTGTTTTTT.

The V gene is TRBV5-1, the J gene TRBJ1-3; 7 positions match TRBD1. Per germline, CDR1 SGHRS and CDR2 YFSETQ. The CDR3 has 13 residues. J was trimmed by 7 bases and V by 4 bases; bases with no gene match: 5. CDR3 amino acids: CASSPGQKNTIYF. CDR3 in DNA: TGCGCCAGCAGCCCGGGACAGAAGAACACCATATATTTT. Looking up the rest from reference TRBV5-1 and TRBJ1-3 gives the full variable domain: KAGVTQTPRYLIKTRGQQVTLSCSPISGHRSVSWYQQTPGQGLQFLFEYFSETQRNKGNFPGRFSGRQFSNSRSEMNVSTLELGDSALYLCASSPGQKNTIYFGEGSWLTVV.

This chain uses TRBV6-1 with TRBJ1-4; 7 nucleotides align to TRBD1. CDR1 and CDR2 (germline): MNHNS, SASEGT. With 6 bases clipped from V and 10 bases from J, the junction kept 14 bases outside the gene matches. This CDR3 comprises 15 residues. The CDR3 DNA reads TGTGCCAGCAGGACCCCCGACAGGGTGGGCGGAAAACTGTTTTTT. This sequence encodes CASRTPDRVGGKLFF.

The V call is TRBV4-2, the J call TRBJ2-6; maybe TRBD1 (6 bases). Deletions cut 4 bases from V and 1 base from J, with 11 bases between. Germline CDR1 and CDR2: LGHNA and YNFKEQ. The CDR3 spans 16 residues. The CDR3 coding sequence is TGTGCCAGCAGCCGAGAACAGGGTTCTGGGGCCAACGTCCTGACTTTC. Its translation is CASSREQGSGANVLTF.

This clone came up a few times. The genes are TRBV6-1 and TRBJ2-1; D is possibly TRBD2 (5 bases). The CDR3 runs to 14 residues. V was pared by 1 base and J by 10 bases, with 14 bases between. Per germline, CDR1 MNHNS and CDR2 SASEGT. The CDR3 DNA follows: TGTGCCAGCAGTGAAGGAGCCGGGAATTGGGAGCAGTTCTTC. Translated: CASSEGAGNWEQFF.

CDR3 bases: TGTGCCAGCAGCCTAGTAAGGGGGACTGAAGCTTTCTTT. This gives the protein CASSLVRGTEAFF. J is TRBJ1-1 and V is TRBV28, with D perhaps TRBD1 (6 bases). The CDR3 consists of 13 residues. Germline loops: CDR1 MDHEN, CDR2 SYDVKM. The ends were cut back, 6 bases at V and 5 bases at J, with 13 bases in the middle.

This clone was counted between two and nine times. The chain combines TRBV9 with TRBJ1-2, with D tentatively TRBD1 (5 bases). Trimming stripped 0 bases from V and 5 bases from J, with 8 bases between. This CDR3 has 13 amino acids. Germline V gives CDR1 SGDLS, CDR2 YYNGEE. CDR3 DNA: TGTGCCAGCAGCGTAGAAGGGGCGTATGGCTACACCTTC. Translated, it gives CASSVEGAYGYTF.

This sequence joins TRBV7-8 and TRBJ2-1, with D maybe TRBD1 (5 bases). The V gene's germline CDR1 is SGHVS and CDR2 FQNEAQ. The ends were cut back, 1 base at V and 0 bases at J, with 16 bases in the middle. The CDR3 spans 18 residues. CDR3 sequence (DNA): TGTGCCAGCAGCTTAGAGGAGAAACAGGTCAGCTCCTACAATGAGCAGTTCTTC. This encodes CASSLEEKQVSSYNEQFF.

The rearrangement joins TRBV7-9 to TRBJ1-1, with D unclear. This CDR3 contains 14 residues. Germline CDR1 and CDR2: SEHNR and FQNEAQ (reference sequence). V lost 5 bases and J lost 0, with 10 bases in between. CDR3: CASSLPLVNTEAFF. Here the CDR3 DNA reads TGTGCCAGCAGCCTTCCCCTCGTGAACACTGAAGCTTTCTTT.

Only a few counts were recorded for this clone. The chain carries TRBV6-6 and TRBJ2-6; D perhaps matches TRBD1 (6 bases). V gave up 2 bases and J gave up 2 bases, with 7 bases separating them. Germline loops: CDR1 MNHNY, CDR2 SVGAGI (reference sequence). This CDR3 is built from 15 residues. This CDR3 reads CASSYEGAGANVLTF. In nucleotides, the CDR3 is TGTGCCAGCAGTTACGAGGGGGCTGGGGCCAACGTCCTGACTTTC.

The chain has TRBV21-1 and TRBJ1-2; the DNA was not compared with TRBD1, the D call given in the table. TRBV21-1 is marked as a pseudogene. The CDR3 extends over 17 amino acids. CDR3 amino acids: CASSKDGQGRTNYGYTF. The CDR3 bases are TGTGCCAGCAGCAAAGACGGGCAGGGAAGAACTAACTATGGCTACACCTTC.

This clone was seen a single time. The genes are TRBV11-1 and TRBJ1-3, with 7 bases that match TRBD1. The CDR3 totals 15 residues. V was clipped by 5 bases and J by 0 bases; unmatched bases: 4. The germline gives CDR1 SGHAT, CDR2 FQDESV (reference sequence). The CDR3, as DNA: TGTGCCAGCAGCCAAACAGGGGCCTCTGGAAACACCATATATTTT. Protein product: CASSQTGASGNTIYF.

The chain uses TRBV19 and TRBJ1-1; 7 nucleotides align to TRBD1. The V and J ends lost 3 bases and 4 bases, in that order; junction bases with no gene match: 5. Per the germline V gene, CDR1 is LNHDA and CDR2 is SQIVND (reference sequence). The CDR3 consists of 14 residues. The CDR3 loop reads CASSMTRGVTEAFF. DNA of the CDR3: TGTGCCAGTAGTATGACCAGGGGGGTCACTGAAGCTTTCTTT.